Following are 19 T cell receptor beta chains from one sample sequenced in a study of molecular identifiers for immune sequencing clone quantification. TCRdb re-derived calls from the PCR reads in MiXCR, one entry per CDR3 protein. The sample holds roughly 50,000 distinct CDR3 sequences, just over 35% seen once. The sequenced sample consisted of naive CD8+ T cells from blood, with Jurkat cell RNA spiked in. Noted subset: FACS-sorted CD8+CD4-CCR7+CD45RA+ naive T cells. The receptor source for this set is a human donor in good health. Some libraries in this study had Jurkat cell RNA spiked in.

This chain links TRBV27 with TRBJ2-7; D possibly matches TRBD1 or TRBD2 (6 bases each). CDR1 and CDR2 (germline): MNHEY, SMNVEV (reference sequence). The CDR3 sequence is 14 residues long. The V end lost 2 bases, the J end lost 5 bases, and 13 bases lay between the germline ends. Here the CDR3 DNA reads TGTGCCAGCAGTTTAGGGGGGCTATATGACGAGCAGTACTTC. This sequence encodes CASSLGGLYDEQYF.

On this clonotype: A much larger clone differs by one base, so this may be a read error. V usage is TRBV29-1 and J usage is TRBJ2-5; possibly TRBD1 for D (6 bases). V lost 4 bases, J lost 5 bases, and 17 bases lay in between. The CDR3 consists of 14 residues. Per germline, CDR1 SQVTM and CDR2 ANQGSEA. The CDR3 DNA follows: TGCAGCGTTGGGGGCTCAGGGGTGGCGGAGACCCAGTACTTC. Its protein product is CSVGGSGVAETQYF. Together with reference TRBV29-1 and TRBJ2-5, the CDR3 gives the full variable domain: SAVISQKPSRDICQRGTSLTIQCQVDSQVTMMFWYRQQPGQSLTLIATANQGSEATYESGFVIDKFPISRPNLTFSTLTVSNMSPEDSSIYLCSVGGSGVAETQYFGPGTRLLVL.

This chain uses TRBV28 with TRBJ2-5; 10 bases match TRBD2. J was trimmed by 5 bases and V by 7 bases; bases with no gene match: 13. This CDR3 has 16 amino acids. Germline CDR1 is MDHEN and CDR2 is SYDVKM. The DNA of the CDR3 is TGTGCCAGCACCCCTTCCCTAGCGGGAGATGGTGAGACCCAGTACTTC. Protein sequence: CASTPSLAGDGETQYF.

This clonotype occurred once. With a much larger clone just one base away, this may be a read error. The chain has TRBV20-1 and TRBJ2-7; no reliable D call. Germline lookup yields CDR1 DFQATT and CDR2 SNEGSKA (reference sequence). The CDR3 runs 11 residues. CDR3 DNA: TGCCGTGCCCCAAGCCCTGCCGAGCAGTACTTC. Its protein is CRAPSPAEQYF.

The chain joins TRBV28 to TRBJ1-5, with TRBD1 matching 7 bases. Germline values: CDR1 MDHEN, CDR2 SYDVKM. V shed 4 bases and J 3 bases; nucleotides not matched to a gene: 6. The CDR3 loop spans 15 amino acids. In DNA, the CDR3 is TGTGCCAGCAGTTCCGACAGGGCAGTCAATCAGCCCCAGCATTTT. Its protein is CASSSDRAVNQPQHF. Using reference TRBV28 and TRBJ1-5 for the parts outside the CDR3, the full variable domain is DVKVTQSSRYLVKRTGEKVFLECVQDMDHENMFWYRQDPGLGLRLIYFSYDVKMKEKGDIPEGYSVSREKKERFSLILESASTNQTSMYLCASSSDRAVNQPQHFGDGTRLSIL.

This clonotype was seen a handful of times. The rearrangement links TRBV28 to TRBJ2-5, with 7 bases matching TRBD1. Germline lookup yields CDR1 MDHEN and CDR2 SYDVKM. The trim removed 8 bases at V and 5 bases at J, leaving 14 bases unmatched. This CDR3 is 15 amino acids long. The CDR3 bases are TGTGCCAGCGCCCAACCTTCGGACAGGAGGGAGACCCAGTACTTC. Translating it yields CASAQPSDRRETQYF.

Comments on this clonotype: A much larger clone differs from this one at a single base, so this may be a read error. The CDR3 region has the DNA TGTGCCAGCAGTTCCAACCACACCACGACAGGGAGCGAGCAGTACTTC. Amino acid sequence: CASSSNHTTTGSEQYF. The chain couples TRBV28 to TRBJ2-7, with 7 bases that match TRBD1. The CDR3 has 16 amino acids. The germline gives CDR1 MDHEN, CDR2 SYDVKM. Trimming at V came to 4 bases and at J to 6 bases, leaving 15 bases not matched to a gene.

This CDR3 is CASIGAPGEQYF. CDR3 DNA sequence: TGTGCCAGTATAGGGGCGCCTGGCGAGCAGTACTTC. The chain has TRBV19 and TRBJ2-7, with D maybe TRBD1 (5 bases). The V gene's germline CDR1 is LNHDA and CDR2 SQIVND (reference sequence). The V gene lost 7 bases and the J gene lost 6 bases, with 13 bases spanning the gap. The CDR3 is 12 amino acids. Using reference TRBV19 and TRBJ2-7 for the parts outside the CDR3, the full variable domain is DGGITQSPKYLFRKEGQNVTLSCEQNLNHDAMYWYRQDPGQGLRLIYYSQIVNDFQKGDIAEGYSVSREKKESFPLTVTSAQKNPTAFYLCASIGAPGEQYFGPGTRLTVT.

The rearrangement joins TRBV9 to TRBJ2-5; 10 bases are a match to TRBD2. The CDR3 sequence is 16 residues long. Germline values: CDR1 SGDLS, CDR2 YYNGEE. The ends lost 3 bases at V and 0 bases at J; junction bases unmatched: 5. The CDR3: CASSEGTSAYQETQYF. The CDR3 bases are TGTGCCAGCAGCGAGGGGACTAGCGCGTACCAAGAGACCCAGTACTTC. The full variable domain, rest sourced from reference TRBV9 and TRBJ2-5, is DSGVTQTPKHLITATGQRVTLRCSPRSGDLSVYWYQQSLDQGLQFLIQYYNGEERAKGNILERFSAQQFPDLHSELNLSSLELGDSALYFCASSEGTSAYQETQYFGPGTRLLVL.

Notes on this clonotype: Being one base from a much bigger clone, this may be a read error. The chain carries TRBV5-1 and TRBJ2-7; D tentatively reads TRBD1 or TRBD2 (5 bases each). This CDR3 contains 14 residues. Trimming took off 3 bases at V and 6 bases at J, with 16 bases between the two ends. In germline, CDR1 is SGHRS, CDR2 YFSETQ. CDR3 nucleotides: TGCGCCAGCAGCTCCGCCGGGACCTTTTGCGAGCAGTACTTC. Translated: CASSSAGTFCEQYF.

This clonotype was observed many times. V gene TRBV5-6 combines with J gene TRBJ2-7; TRBD2 might be the D (6 bases). V lost 3 bases and J 0 bases, leaving 10 bases between the germline ends. The CDR3 extends over 14 amino acids. In germline, CDR1 is SGHDT, CDR2 YYEEEE. Written as DNA, the CDR3 is TGTGCCAGCAGCTCGGGACTCTCCTCCTACGAGCAGTACTTC. It codes for CASSSGLSSYEQYF.

The gene calls are TRBV4-1 and TRBJ2-1; 9 bases fit TRBD2. V was clipped by 0 bases and J by 2 bases; unmatched bases: 2. Looked up from germline, CDR1 is MGHRA and CDR2 is YSYEKL. This CDR3 is 16 amino acids long. In nucleotides, the CDR3 is TGCGCCAGCAGCCAAGAGGAGCGGGGGGCCTACAATGAGCAGTTCTTC. Encoded protein: CASSQEERGAYNEQFF.

This clonotype was picked up many times. CDR3 in DNA: TGCGCCAGCAGCCCGAGGGGTCGGGAGACCCAGTACTTC. It is translated as CASSPRGRETQYF. The V call is TRBV5-1, the J call TRBJ2-5; D is perhaps TRBD1 or TRBD2 (5 bases each). Trimming took 4 bases from V and 5 from J, leaving 12 bases between them. The CDR3 contains 13 residues. Germline CDR1 SGHRS, CDR2 YFSETQ.

V gene TRBV6-2 or TRBV6-3 combines with J gene TRBJ1-2, with D possibly being TRBD1 (5 bases). V was trimmed by 5 bases and J by 4 bases, leaving 17 bases between them. The CDR3 covers 15 residues. Germline V gene data show CDR1 as MNHEY and CDR2 as SVGEGT. CDR3 loop: CASSDYASTAYGYTF. Here the CDR3 DNA reads TGTGCCAGCAGTGACTATGCTTCGACAGCCTATGGCTACACCTTC.

This clonotype has at least ten counts. The chain combines TRBV27 with TRBJ2-3; no clear D gene. There are 11 residues in the CDR3. Looked up from germline, CDR1 is MNHEY and CDR2 is SMNVEV (reference sequence). Between the trimmed V and J ends, which lost 4 bases and 10 bases, there was a span of 9 bases. The CDR3 DNA sequence: TGTGCCAGCAGTTCGTGGGATGCGCAGTATTTT. Translation: CASSSWDAQYF.

Remarks on this clonotype: One junction end does not reproduce the germline sequence, and a read error may be involved. The V gene is TRBV5-4, the J gene TRBJ2-5; D may correspond to TRBD1 or TRBD2 (5 bases each). Germline V gene data show CDR1 as SGHNT and CDR2 as YYREEE (reference sequence). The length of the CDR3 is 15 residues. CDR3 DNA sequence: TGTGCCAGCAGCTTGGCCTGGGGGTACCAAGAGGCCCAGTACTTC. It is translated as CASSLAWGYQEAQYF.

J is TRBJ2-4 and V is TRBV2; D is tentatively TRBD1 or TRBD2 (5 bases each). This CDR3 region has 17 residues. Germline V lookup: CDR1 SNHLY, CDR2 FYNNEI. The ends were cut back, 7 bases at V and 4 bases at J, with 23 bases in the middle. CDR3 coding DNA: TGTGCCAGCACCCGCGGGTTCAACAGACAGCCGAAAAACATTCAGTACTTC. Amino acids: CASTRGFNRQPKNIQYF.

Ten or more counts support this clonotype. V and J are TRBV7-2 and TRBJ2-7; D uncertain. The length of the CDR3 is 15 residues. Germline CDR1 SGHTA, CDR2 FQGNSA. The V end lost 3 bases, the J end lost 1 base, and 13 bases lay between the germline ends. The CDR3 loop reads CASSLIGDTSYEQYF. The CDR3 DNA is TGTGCCAGCAGCTTGATAGGAGACACATCCTACGAGCAGTACTTC.

The genes are TRBV20-1 and TRBJ2-7, with TRBD1 identical over 9 bases. Germline loops: CDR1 DFQATT, CDR2 SNEGSKA (reference sequence). J gave up 7 bases and V 5 bases, and 12 bases lay outside the gene matches. The CDR3 extends over 14 amino acids. The CDR3 here is CSAGVRDRVAEQYF. The CDR3 region has the DNA TGCAGTGCTGGAGTCCGGGACAGGGTTGCGGAGCAGTACTTC.